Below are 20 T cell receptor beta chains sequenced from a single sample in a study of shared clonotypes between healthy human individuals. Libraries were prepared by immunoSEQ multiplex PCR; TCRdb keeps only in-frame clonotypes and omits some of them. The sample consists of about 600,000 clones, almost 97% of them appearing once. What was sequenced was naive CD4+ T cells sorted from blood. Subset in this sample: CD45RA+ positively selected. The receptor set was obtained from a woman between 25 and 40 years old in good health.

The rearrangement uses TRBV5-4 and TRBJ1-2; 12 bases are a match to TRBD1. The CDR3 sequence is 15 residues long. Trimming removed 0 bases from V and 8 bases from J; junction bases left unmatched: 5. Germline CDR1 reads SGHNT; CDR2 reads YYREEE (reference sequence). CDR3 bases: TGTGCCAGCAGCTTGGCCGGGACAGGGGGCGGGGGCTACACCTTC. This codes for CASSLAGTGGGGYTF.

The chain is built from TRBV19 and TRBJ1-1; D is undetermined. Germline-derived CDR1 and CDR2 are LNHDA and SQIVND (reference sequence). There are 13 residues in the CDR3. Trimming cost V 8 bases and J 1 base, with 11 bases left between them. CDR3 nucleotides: TGTGCCAGTGGGGTCCGGCAGAACACTGAAGCTTTCTTT. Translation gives CASGVRQNTEAFF. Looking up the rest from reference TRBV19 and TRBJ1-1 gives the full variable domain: DGGITQSPKYLFRKEGQNVTLSCEQNLNHDAMYWYRQDPGQGLRLIYYSQIVNDFQKGDIAEGYSVSREKKESFPLTVTSAQKNPTAFYLCASGVRQNTEAFFGQGTRLTVV.

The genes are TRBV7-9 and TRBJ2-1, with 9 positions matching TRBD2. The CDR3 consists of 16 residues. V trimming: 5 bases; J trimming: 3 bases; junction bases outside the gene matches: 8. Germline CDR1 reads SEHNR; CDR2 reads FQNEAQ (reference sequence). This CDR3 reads CASSQLSSGNYNEQFF. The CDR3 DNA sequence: TGTGCCAGCAGCCAACTATCTAGCGGGAACTACAATGAGCAGTTCTTC.

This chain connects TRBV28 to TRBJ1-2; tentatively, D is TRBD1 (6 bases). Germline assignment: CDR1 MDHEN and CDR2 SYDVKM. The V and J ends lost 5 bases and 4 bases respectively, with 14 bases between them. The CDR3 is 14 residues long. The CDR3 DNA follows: TGTGCCAGCAGTGGGTTACAGGGCCCCTATGGCTACACCTTC. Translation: CASSGLQGPYGYTF.

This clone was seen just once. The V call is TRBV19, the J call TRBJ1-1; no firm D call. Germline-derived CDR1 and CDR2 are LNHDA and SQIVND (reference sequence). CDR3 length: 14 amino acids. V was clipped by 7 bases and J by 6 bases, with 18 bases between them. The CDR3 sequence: CASTLRREWSEAFF. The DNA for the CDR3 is TGTGCCAGTACCCTGAGGAGGGAATGGTCTGAAGCTTTCTTT.

The CDR3 DNA sequence: TGTGCCAGCAGCCCAGGGGGGGAAGGGAACTATGGCTACACCTTC. It translates to CASSPGGEGNYGYTF. The chain links TRBV28 to TRBJ1-2; TRBD1 matches 7 bases. From germline, CDR1 is MDHEN and CDR2 SYDVKM. The CDR3 has 15 amino acids. Trimming at V came to 6 bases and at J to 2 bases, leaving 9 bases not matched to a gene.

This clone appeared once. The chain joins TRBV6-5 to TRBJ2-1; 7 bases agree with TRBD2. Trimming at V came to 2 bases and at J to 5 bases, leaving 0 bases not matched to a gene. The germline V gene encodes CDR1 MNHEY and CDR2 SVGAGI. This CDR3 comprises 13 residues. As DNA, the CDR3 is TGTGCCAGCAGTTACGGACTAGACAATGAGCAGTTCTTC. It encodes CASSYGLDNEQFF.

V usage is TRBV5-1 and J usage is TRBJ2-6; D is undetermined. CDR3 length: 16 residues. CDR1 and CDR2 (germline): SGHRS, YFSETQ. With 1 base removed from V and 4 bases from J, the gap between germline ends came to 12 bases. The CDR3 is CASSLTFRAGANVLTF. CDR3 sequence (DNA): TGCGCCAGCAGCTTGACGTTTAGAGCCGGGGCCAACGTCCTGACTTTC.

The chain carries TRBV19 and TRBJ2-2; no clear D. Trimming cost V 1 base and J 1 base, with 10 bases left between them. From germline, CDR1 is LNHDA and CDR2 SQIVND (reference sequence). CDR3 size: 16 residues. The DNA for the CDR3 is TGTGCCAGTAGTATAGTAGGGTCAGGGAACACCGGGGAGCTGTTTTTT. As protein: CASSIVGSGNTGELFF.

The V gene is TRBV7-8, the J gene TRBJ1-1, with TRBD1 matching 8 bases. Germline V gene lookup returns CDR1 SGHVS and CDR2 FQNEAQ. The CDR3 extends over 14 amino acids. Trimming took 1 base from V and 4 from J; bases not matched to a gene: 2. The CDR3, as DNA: TGTGCCAGCAGCTTAGAACAGGGGGGCACTGAAGCTTTCTTT. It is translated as CASSLEQGGTEAFF.

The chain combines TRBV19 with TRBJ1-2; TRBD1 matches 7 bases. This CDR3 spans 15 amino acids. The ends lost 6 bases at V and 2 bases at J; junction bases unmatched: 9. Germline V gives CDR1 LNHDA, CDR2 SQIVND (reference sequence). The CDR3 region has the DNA TGTGCCAGTAGAAACACCGGGACAGAAAACTATGGCTACACCTTC. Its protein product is CASRNTGTENYGYTF.

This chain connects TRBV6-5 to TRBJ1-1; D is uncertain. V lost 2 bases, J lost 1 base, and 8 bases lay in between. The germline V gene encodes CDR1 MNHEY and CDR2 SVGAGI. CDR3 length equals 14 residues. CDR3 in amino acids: CASSYVQGNTEAFF. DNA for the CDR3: TGTGCCAGCAGTTACGTGCAAGGGAACACTGAAGCTTTCTTT.

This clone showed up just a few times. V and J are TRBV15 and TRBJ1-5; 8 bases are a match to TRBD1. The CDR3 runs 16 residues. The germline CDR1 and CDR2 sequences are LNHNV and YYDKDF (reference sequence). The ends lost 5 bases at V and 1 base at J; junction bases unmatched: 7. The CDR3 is CATSGLWTGSNQPQHF. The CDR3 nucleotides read TGTGCCACCAGCGGTCTATGGACAGGGAGCAATCAGCCCCAGCATTTT. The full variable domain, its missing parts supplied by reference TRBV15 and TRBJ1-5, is DAMVIQNPRYQVTQFGKPVTLSCSQTLNHNVMYWYQQKSSQAPKLLFHYYDKDFNNEADTPDNFQSRRPNTSFCFLDIRSPGLGDTAMYLCATSGLWTGSNQPQHFGDGTRLSIL.

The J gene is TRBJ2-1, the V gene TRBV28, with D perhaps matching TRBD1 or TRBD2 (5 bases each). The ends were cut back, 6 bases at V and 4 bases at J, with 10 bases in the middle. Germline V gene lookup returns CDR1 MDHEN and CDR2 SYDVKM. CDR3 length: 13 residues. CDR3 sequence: CASSTGTYNEQFF. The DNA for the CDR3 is TGTGCCAGCAGCACTGGGACGTACAATGAGCAGTTCTTC.

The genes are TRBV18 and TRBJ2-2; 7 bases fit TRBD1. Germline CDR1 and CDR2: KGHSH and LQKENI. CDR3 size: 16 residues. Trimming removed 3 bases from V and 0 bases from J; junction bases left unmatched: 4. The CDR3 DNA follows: TGTGCCAGCTCACCGTTGGGACAGACGAACACCGGGGAGCTGTTTTTT. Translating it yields CASSPLGQTNTGELFF.

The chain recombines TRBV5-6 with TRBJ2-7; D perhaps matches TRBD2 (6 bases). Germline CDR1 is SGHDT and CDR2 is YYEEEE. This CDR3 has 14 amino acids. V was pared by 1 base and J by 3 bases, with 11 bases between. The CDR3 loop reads CASSLLLASYEQYF. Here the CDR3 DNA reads TGTGCCAGCAGCTTGCTACTAGCCAGCTACGAGCAGTACTTC.

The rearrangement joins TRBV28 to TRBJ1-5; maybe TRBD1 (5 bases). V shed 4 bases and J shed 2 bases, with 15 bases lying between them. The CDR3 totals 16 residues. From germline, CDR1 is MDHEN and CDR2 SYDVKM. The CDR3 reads CASSYYRRLGNQPQHF. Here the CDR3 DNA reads TGTGCCAGCAGTTACTACAGGCGCCTTGGCAATCAGCCCCAGCATTTT.

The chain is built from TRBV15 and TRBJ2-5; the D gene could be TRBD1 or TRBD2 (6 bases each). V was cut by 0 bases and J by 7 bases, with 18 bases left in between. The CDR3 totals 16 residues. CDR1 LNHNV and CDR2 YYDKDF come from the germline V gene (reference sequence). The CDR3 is CATSRDAVVKGGTQYF. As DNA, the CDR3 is TGTGCCACCAGCAGAGATGCGGTTGTTAAGGGGGGGACCCAGTACTTC. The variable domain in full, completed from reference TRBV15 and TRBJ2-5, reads DAMVIQNPRYQVTQFGKPVTLSCSQTLNHNVMYWYQQKSSQAPKLLFHYYDKDFNNEADTPDNFQSRRPNTSFCFLDIRSPGLGDTAMYLCATSRDAVVKGGTQYFGPGTRLLVL.

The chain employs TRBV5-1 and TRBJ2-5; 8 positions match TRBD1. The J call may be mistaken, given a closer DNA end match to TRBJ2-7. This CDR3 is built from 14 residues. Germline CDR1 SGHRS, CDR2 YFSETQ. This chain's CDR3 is CASRPGGQGYEQYF. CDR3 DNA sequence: TGCGCCAGCAGGCCCGGCGGACAGGGCTACGAGCAGTACTTC.

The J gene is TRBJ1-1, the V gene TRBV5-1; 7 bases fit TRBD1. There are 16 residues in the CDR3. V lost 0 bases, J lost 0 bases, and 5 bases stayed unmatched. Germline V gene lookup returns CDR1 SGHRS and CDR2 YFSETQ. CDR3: CASSLGQGVMNTEAFF. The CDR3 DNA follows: TGCGCCAGCAGCTTGGGGCAGGGGGTCATGAACACTGAAGCTTTCTTT.